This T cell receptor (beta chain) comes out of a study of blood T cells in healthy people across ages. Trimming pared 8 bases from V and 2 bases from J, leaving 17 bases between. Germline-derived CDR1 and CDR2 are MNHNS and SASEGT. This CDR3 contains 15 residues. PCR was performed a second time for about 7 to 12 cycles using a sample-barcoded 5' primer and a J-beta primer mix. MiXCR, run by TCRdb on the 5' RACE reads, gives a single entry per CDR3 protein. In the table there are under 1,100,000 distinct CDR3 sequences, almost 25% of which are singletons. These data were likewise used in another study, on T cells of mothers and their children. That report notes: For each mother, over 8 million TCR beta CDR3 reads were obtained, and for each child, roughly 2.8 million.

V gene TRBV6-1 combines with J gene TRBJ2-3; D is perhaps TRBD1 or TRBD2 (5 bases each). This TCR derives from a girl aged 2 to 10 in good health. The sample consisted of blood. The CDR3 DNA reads TGTGCCAGCGGTAAGCGGACAATCCCCACAGATACGCAGTATTTT. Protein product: CASGKRTIPTDTQYF.